These 19 T cell receptor beta chains were sequenced from one sample in a study of PD-L1 blockade in urothelial cancer. The time point denotes: pretreatment peripheral blood. TCRdb's table, derived via immunoSEQ multiplex PCR, lists solely in-frame clones and lacks some. This sample carries more than 45,000 clones, approximately 77% of them seen once, and the ten largest clones take roughly 4%. Sequencing used PBMCs, obtained around atezolizumab (anti-PD-L1) treatment. The receptors were sampled from a man aged 65-85 years with urothelial cancer.

The chain recombines TRBV7-3 with TRBJ1-5; 12 bases fit TRBD1. From germline, CDR1 is SGHTA and CDR2 FQGTGA. The CDR3 sequence is 15 residues long. V shed 8 bases, J shed 3 bases, and the junction held 5 bases outside the gene matches. As DNA, the CDR3 is TGTGCCAGCCGGGGGACAGGGGGCTCCAATCAGCCCCAGCATTTT. It is translated as CASRGTGGSNQPQHF. Using reference TRBV7-3 and TRBJ1-5 for the parts outside the CDR3, the full variable domain is GAGVSQTPSNKVTEKGKYVELRCDPISGHTALYWYRQSLGQGPEFLIYFQGTGAADDSGLPNDRFFAVRPEGSVSTLKIQRTERGDSAVYLCASRGTGGSNQPQHFGDGTRLSIL.

This clone was counted a few times. The chain has TRBV7-2 and TRBJ1-2; D gene ambiguous. The CDR3 is made up of 15 amino acids. Trimming cost V 4 bases and J 1 base, with 13 bases left between them. CDR1 is SGHTA and CDR2 is FQGNSA in the germline V gene. The CDR3 DNA follows: TGTGCCAGCAGCTCCGGACCTCGGGGTAACTATGGCTACACCTTC. Encoded protein: CASSSGPRGNYGYTF.

The chain has TRBV11-3 and TRBJ2-6, with a possible D match to TRBD2 (6 bases). The CDR3 is made up of 14 amino acids. The ends were cut back, 5 bases at V and 4 bases at J, with 9 bases in the middle. From germline, CDR1 is SGHNT and CDR2 YENEEA. CDR3 sequence reads: CASSPREGANVLTF. CDR3 nucleotides: TGTGCCAGCAGCCCGCGGGAAGGGGCCAACGTCCTGACTTTC.

With respect to this clone: A junction end diverges from the germline sequence, so it may reflect a read error. This chain connects TRBV7-6 to TRBJ1-4, with a tentative D call TRBD1 (5 bases). This CDR3 region has 14 residues. Germline V CDR1 and CDR2: SGHVS, FNYEAQ. The CDR3 region has the DNA TGTGCCAGCAGCTTAGGGACATTTAATGATAAACTGTTTTTT. As protein: CASSLGTFNDKLFF.

The V and J genes are TRBV28 and TRBJ2-2; 7 bases align to TRBD1. This CDR3 spans 14 amino acids. The germline gives CDR1 MDHEN, CDR2 SYDVKM. V trimming: 5 bases; J trimming: 4 bases; junction bases outside the gene matches: 4. The CDR3 here is CASSPPGGTGELFF. The DNA of the CDR3 is TGTGCCAGCAGTCCCCCAGGGGGCACCGGGGAGCTGTTTTTT.

V gene TRBV5-1 combines with J gene TRBJ1-2; TRBD1 is a possible D gene (5 bases). From germline, CDR1 is SGHRS and CDR2 YFSETQ. The CDR3 has 14 residues. Trimming took off 0 bases at V and 7 bases at J, with 13 bases between the two ends. Here the CDR3 reads CASSLGLGGFGYTF. The CDR3 nucleotides are TGCGCCAGCAGCTTGGGCCTTGGGGGGTTTGGCTACACCTTC.

This sequence joins TRBV4-1 and TRBJ1-4; D not certain. Germline lookup yields CDR1 MGHRA and CDR2 YSYEKL. Deletions cut 1 base from V and 5 bases from J, with 11 bases between. CDR3 length equals 15 residues. In nucleotides, the CDR3 is TGCGCCAGCAGCCAAGGTCGCGATGAGAATGAAAAACTGTTTTTT. It encodes CASSQGRDENEKLFF.

The chain is built from TRBV27 and TRBJ2-1; D is ambiguous. The CDR3 runs 13 residues. Trimming shortened V by 4 bases and J by 4 bases, and 8 bases separated the two germline ends. Per the germline V gene, CDR1 is MNHEY and CDR2 is SMNVEV (reference sequence). This CDR3 is CASSSPGYNEQFF. The CDR3 DNA reads as TGTGCCAGCAGTTCTCCAGGTTACAATGAGCAGTTCTTC.

The chain uses TRBV21-1 and TRBJ1-5. TRBV21-1 is shown as a pseudogene. This CDR3 is 16 amino acids long. DNA of the CDR3: TGTGCCAGCAGCCGAGGAGGCAGCTATAGCAATCAGCCCCAGCATTTT. This encodes CASSRGGSYSNQPQHF.

This clone occurred a few times. V is TRBV4-2 and J is TRBJ1-1; D ambiguous. There are 15 residues in the CDR3. The V end lost 1 base, the J end lost 5 bases, and 14 bases lay between the germline ends. Germline CDR1 and CDR2: LGHNA and YNFKEQ. The CDR3 nucleotides are TGTGCCAGCAGCCAAGCGGAGACCAGCGTTACTGAAGCTTTCTTT. Protein sequence: CASSQAETSVTEAFF.

The V and J genes are TRBV13 and TRBJ2-2; D is uncertain. This CDR3 has 11 residues. Germline lookup yields CDR1 PRHDT and CDR2 FYEKMQ (reference sequence). V was pared by 5 bases and J by 5 bases, with 3 bases between. The CDR3 nucleotides are TGTGCCAGCAGCCGGACCGGGGAGCTGTTTTTT. This codes for CASSRTGELFF.

V and J are TRBV19 and TRBJ2-5; D not resolved. Germline loops: CDR1 LNHDA, CDR2 SQIVND (reference sequence). The V and J ends lost 10 bases and 7 bases respectively, with 16 bases between them. The CDR3 runs 12 residues. The CDR3 protein is CATSPVPRTQYF. CDR3 coding DNA: TGTGCCACCTCACCCGTCCCGAGGACCCAGTACTTC.

The chain carries TRBV7-2 and TRBJ2-1; D perhaps matches TRBD2 (5 bases). The V end was cut by 5 bases, the J end by 3 bases, with 11 bases between. CDR3 length: 14 amino acids. Germline CDR1 and CDR2: SGHTA and FQGNSA. CDR3 loop: CASSPGESYNEQFF. DNA for the CDR3: TGTGCCAGCAGCCCCGGGGAGAGCTACAATGAGCAGTTCTTC.

The CDR3: CATQSGRWEKLFF. In nucleotides, the CDR3 is TGTGCCACCCAAAGTGGGCGATGGGAAAAACTGTTTTTT. The chain carries TRBV10-3 and TRBJ1-4; no reliable D call. Germline V gene sequence: CDR1 ENHRY, CDR2 SYGVKD. The CDR3 is made up of 13 amino acids. Trimming pared 10 bases from V and 8 bases from J, leaving 17 bases between.

The V gene is TRBV5-6, the J gene TRBJ2-7, with 13 nucleotides matching TRBD2. The CDR3 has 17 residues. Looked up from germline, CDR1 is SGHDT and CDR2 is YYEEEE. V gave up 4 bases and J gave up 3 bases; unmatched junction bases: 10. The CDR3 sequence is CASSPGTSGTEGYEQYF. Written as DNA, the CDR3 is TGTGCCAGCAGCCCCGGGACTAGCGGGACGGAGGGCTACGAGCAGTACTTC.

The chain uses TRBV13 and TRBJ2-3; D is unclear. Per the germline V gene, CDR1 is PRHDT and CDR2 is FYEKMQ (reference sequence). The CDR3 runs 13 residues. V lost 5 bases and J 0 bases, leaving 6 bases between the germline ends. The CDR3 loop is CASSTTSTDTQYF. The DNA for the CDR3 is TGTGCCAGCAGCACCACTAGCACAGATACGCAGTATTTT.

The chain employs TRBV5-1 and TRBJ2-7; 9 nucleotides align to TRBD1. The CDR3 contains 14 residues. Trimming removed 5 bases from V and 9 bases from J; junction bases left unmatched: 12. Germline loops: CDR1 SGHRS, CDR2 YFSETQ. The CDR3 nucleotides read TGCGCCAGCAGATGGGACAGGGATTCGGCGGGGCAGTACTTC. Its protein is CASRWDRDSAGQYF.

This clone was counted a single time. The J gene is TRBJ1-4, the V gene TRBV28; D is perhaps TRBD1 (5 bases). Trimming removed 7 bases at V and 14 bases at J, with 14 bases between. The germline gives CDR1 MDHEN, CDR2 SYDVKM. This CDR3 is 11 amino acids long. This chain's CDR3 is CASTTTGHLFF. In DNA form, the CDR3 reads TGTGCCAGCACCACCACAGGCCACCTGTTTTTT.

This clone was picked up a small number of times. V is TRBV7-6 and J is TRBJ2-3, with a weak D call TRBD1 (6 bases). The CDR3 runs to 15 residues. The germline gives CDR1 SGHVS, CDR2 FNYEAQ. Trimming pared 5 bases from V and 4 bases from J, leaving 16 bases between. The CDR3 loop reads CASSRQQGVSDTQYF. The CDR3 coding sequence is TGTGCCAGCAGCCGCCAACAGGGAGTGTCAGATACGCAGTATTTT.